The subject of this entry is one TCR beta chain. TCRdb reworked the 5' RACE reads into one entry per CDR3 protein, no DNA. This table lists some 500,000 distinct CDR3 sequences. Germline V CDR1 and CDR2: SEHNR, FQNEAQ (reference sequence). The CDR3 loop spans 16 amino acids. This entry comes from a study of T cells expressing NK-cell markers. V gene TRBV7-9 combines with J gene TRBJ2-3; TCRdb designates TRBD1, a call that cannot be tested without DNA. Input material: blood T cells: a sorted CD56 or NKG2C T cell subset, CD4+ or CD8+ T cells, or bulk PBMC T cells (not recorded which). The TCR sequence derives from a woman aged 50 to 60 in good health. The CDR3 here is CASSLVATGVSDTQYF.